These 29 T cell receptor beta chains were sequenced from one sample in a study of blood T cell repertoires in COVID-19. TCRdb keeps only in-frame clones here, not all; method: immunoSEQ multiplex PCR. The table lists 200,000 or so clones, around 80% of them singletons, with 6.9% in the top ten. Sequenced input: peripheral blood. Source of these receptors: a human donor with acute or convalescent COVID-19. The donor label of this sample is uncertain.

This clone was counted a single time. V is TRBV3-1 (or the pseudogene TRBV3-2) and J is TRBJ2-2; D not resolved. The CDR3 has 14 residues. Germline loops: CDR1 LGHDT, CDR2 YNNKEL (reference sequence). V gave up 4 bases and J gave up 1 base, with 7 bases separating them. The DNA for the CDR3 is TGTGCCAGCAGCCTAGAGAGGAACACCGGGGAGCTGTTTTTT. This sequence encodes CASSLERNTGELFF.

The chain combines TRBV20-1 with TRBJ2-1; TRBD2 matches 13 bases. Germline V gene lookup returns CDR1 DFQATT and CDR2 SNEGSKA (reference sequence). The CDR3 has 17 amino acids. Trimming removed 3 bases from V and 8 bases from J; junction bases left unmatched: 13. CDR3 protein: CSASIRLAGGGFDEQFF. The DNA for the CDR3 is TGCAGTGCTAGTATCCGACTAGCGGGAGGTGGTTTTGATGAGCAGTTCTTC.

The CDR3 protein is CAWRGPQGGTYEQYF. The CDR3 DNA reads as TGTGCCTGGAGAGGTCCTCAGGGTGGGACCTACGAGCAGTACTTC. The V and J genes are TRBV30 and TRBJ2-7, with TRBD1 as a possible D gene (5 bases). The CDR3 is 15 amino acids. V lost 3 bases and J 2 bases, leaving 17 bases between the germline ends. In germline, CDR1 is GTSNPN, CDR2 SVGIG (reference sequence). The complete variable domain, with remaining parts taken from reference TRBV30 and TRBJ2-7, reads SQTIHQWPATLVQPVGSPLSLECTVEGTSNPNLYWYRQAAGRGLQLLFYSVGIGQISSEVPQNLSASRPQDRQFILSSKKLLLSDSGFYLCAWRGPQGGTYEQYFGPGTRLTVT.

This clone was counted many times. V and J are TRBV19 and TRBJ1-5; the D is unclear. The V end lost 7 bases, the J end lost 7 bases, and 11 bases lay between the germline ends. The CDR3 is 12 residues long. Looked up from germline, CDR1 is LNHDA and CDR2 is SQIVND (reference sequence). In DNA form, the CDR3 reads TGTGCCAGTAAGCGGGGATCCCAGCCCCAGCATTTT. Amino acid sequence: CASKRGSQPQHF.

The gene calls are TRBV12-3 or TRBV12-4 and TRBJ1-1; 8 nucleotides align to TRBD1. The CDR3 is 13 residues long. V trimming: 5 bases; J trimming: 4 bases; junction bases outside the gene matches: 3. CDR3 nucleotides: TGTGCCAGCAGTGTACAGGGGGGCACTGAAGCTTTCTTT. Translating it yields CASSVQGGTEAFF.

This clone was recorded once. The V gene is TRBV27, the J gene TRBJ2-3; 7 bases match TRBD2. The junction had 11 bases not matched to a gene; V was cut back by 5 bases and J by 3 bases. The length of the CDR3 is 16 residues. The V gene's germline CDR1 is MNHEY and CDR2 SMNVEV (reference sequence). Written as DNA, the CDR3 is TGTGCCAGCAGTCCACCGGGACTACCGATGACAGATACGCAGTATTTT. Protein product: CASSPPGLPMTDTQYF.

This sequence joins TRBV29-1 and TRBJ2-5, with D perhaps TRBD2 (7 bases). Per germline, CDR1 SQVTM and CDR2 ANQGSEA. Trimming stripped 4 bases from V and 4 bases from J, with 16 bases between. The CDR3 has 14 amino acids. CDR3 sequence: CSVGMRGGRETQYF. As DNA, the CDR3 is TGCAGCGTTGGTATGAGGGGGGGGAGAGAGACCCAGTACTTC.

This chain uses TRBV10-1 with TRBJ2-3; tentative D call: TRBD2 (6 bases). CDR3 length: 15 amino acids. The V and J ends lost 6 bases and 2 bases respectively, with 15 bases between them. Germline V gene sequence: CDR1 WNHNN, CDR2 SYGVQD (reference sequence). The CDR3 DNA sequence: TGCGCCAGCAGCCGGGACTTGGGAAACACAGATACGCAGTATTTT. As protein: CASSRDLGNTDTQYF.

This rearrangement joins TRBV5-1 to TRBJ2-3; TRBD2 is a possible D gene (6 bases). Per the germline V gene, CDR1 is SGHRS and CDR2 is YFSETQ. V lost 0 bases and J 2 bases, leaving 16 bases between the germline ends. This CDR3 region has 17 residues. The CDR3, as DNA: TGCGCCAGCAGCTTGGCGGAGCGTAGCGGTTACACAGATACGCAGTATTTT. Its translation: CASSLAERSGYTDTQYF.

The V call is TRBV24-1, the J call TRBJ2-3; tentative D call: TRBD2 (5 bases). Trimming shortened V by 4 bases and J by 5 bases, and 12 bases separated the two germline ends. This CDR3 region has 14 residues. CDR1 is KGHDR and CDR2 is SFDVKD in the germline V gene. This chain's CDR3 is CATSDRGTRDTQYF. The DNA for the CDR3 is TGTGCCACCAGTGACCGAGGCACTAGAGATACGCAGTATTTT.

This clone came up once. This chain links TRBV19 with TRBJ2-5; 12 bases are shared with TRBD2. Germline CDR1 is LNHDA and CDR2 is SQIVND (reference sequence). The trim removed 3 bases at V and 7 bases at J, leaving 6 bases unmatched. The length of the CDR3 is 15 residues. Here the CDR3 reads CASSIGTSGWGTQYF. The DNA for the CDR3 is TGTGCCAGTAGTATCGGGACTAGCGGGTGGGGGACCCAGTACTTC.

The sample holds a few counts of this clone. This chain uses TRBV29-1 with TRBJ2-1, with D unresolved. This CDR3 is built from 10 residues. CDR1 SQVTM and CDR2 ANQGSEA come from the germline V gene. V shed 7 bases and J shed 9 bases, with 10 bases lying between them. The CDR3 sequence: CSAGSGEQFF. In nucleotides, the CDR3 is TGCAGCGCCGGATCGGGTGAGCAGTTCTTC.

The J gene is TRBJ1-2, the V gene TRBV10-3; 7 positions match TRBD1. Looked up from germline, CDR1 is ENHRY and CDR2 is SYGVKD. The CDR3 extends over 13 amino acids. With 8 bases clipped from V and 4 bases from J, the junction kept 7 bases outside the gene matches. The CDR3 sequence is CAIHAGGSYGYTF. CDR3 nucleotides: TGTGCCATCCACGCAGGGGGTAGCTATGGCTACACCTTC.

This clone came up a few times. The chain employs TRBV3-1 (or the pseudogene TRBV3-2) and TRBJ1-6, with D perhaps TRBD1 (5 bases). CDR3 length: 16 residues. With 6 bases removed from V and 5 bases from J, the gap between germline ends came to 17 bases. Germline lookup yields CDR1 LGHDT and CDR2 YNNKEL (reference sequence). DNA of the CDR3: TGTGCCAGCAGACCAACCGCGGGACGAAATAATTCACCCCTCCACTTT. The encoded protein is CASRPTAGRNNSPLHF.

This rearrangement joins TRBV11-2 to TRBJ2-7; maybe TRBD1 (6 bases). The V end was cut by 5 bases, the J end by 0 bases, with 11 bases between. There are 14 residues in the CDR3. The V gene's germline CDR1 is SGHAT and CDR2 FQNNGV. CDR3 coding DNA: TGTGCCAGCAGCCAAGACAGGCTCTCCTACGAGCAGTACTTC. This sequence encodes CASSQDRLSYEQYF. Drawing the rest from reference TRBV11-2 and TRBJ2-7, the complete variable domain is EAGVAQSPRYKIIEKRQSVAFWCNPISGHATLYWYQQILGQGPKLLIQFQNNGVVDDSQLPKDRFSAERLKGVDSTLKIQPAKLEDSAVYLCASSQDRLSYEQYFGPGTRLTVT.

The chain recombines TRBV30 with TRBJ2-7, with 12 bases that match TRBD1. CDR1 and CDR2 (germline): GTSNPN, SVGIG (reference sequence). The CDR3 totals 19 residues. The junction had 22 bases not matched to a gene; V was cut back by 3 bases and J by 7 bases. The CDR3 sequence is CAWSPRSLPPGQGAQEQYF. The CDR3 DNA reads TGTGCCTGGAGCCCCCGTTCCTTACCGCCGGGACAGGGGGCTCAAGAGCAGTACTTC.

This clone has only a few counts. This chain uses TRBV29-1 with TRBJ2-1; TRBD2 is a possible D gene (6 bases). The germline V gene has CDR1 SQVTM and CDR2 ANQGSEA. V was shortened by 2 bases and J by 4 bases, with 12 bases between the two germline ends. The CDR3 contains 14 residues. Here the CDR3 DNA reads TGCAGCGTTGAACTCCTCGGGGGTTACAATGAGCAGTTCTTC. Its translation: CSVELLGGYNEQFF.

The chain joins TRBV28 to TRBJ1-1; D is unresolved. The V gene lost 3 bases and the J gene lost 5 bases, with 7 bases spanning the gap. CDR1 is MDHEN and CDR2 is SYDVKM in the germline V gene. The CDR3 length is 12 residues. Here the CDR3 reads CASSLAGTEAFF. The DNA of the CDR3 is TGTGCCAGCAGTTTGGCGGGGACTGAAGCTTTCTTT.

The V call is TRBV7-9, the J call TRBJ1-2; 7 nucleotides match TRBD1. Germline CDR1 reads SEHNR; CDR2 reads FQNEAQ (reference sequence). The V and J ends lost 5 bases and 3 bases, in that order; junction bases with no gene match: 6. The CDR3 is 14 amino acids. CDR3: CASSRQGTDYGYTF. The CDR3 region has the DNA TGTGCCAGCAGCCGGCAAGGGACAGACTATGGCTACACCTTC.

The chain is built from TRBV4-2 and TRBJ2-3; 16 bases align to TRBD2. Unmatched junction bases numbered 8, after V lost 4 bases and J lost 4 bases. Germline assignment: CDR1 LGHNA and CDR2 YNFKEQ. The CDR3 is 18 residues long. CDR3 coding DNA: TGTGCCAGCAGCCCTGGGACTAGCGGGAGGGCCAGGGCAGATACGCAGTATTTT. Encoded protein: CASSPGTSGRARADTQYF.

The genes are TRBV27 and TRBJ2-1; 7 bases match TRBD2. CDR3 length: 15 residues. V lost 3 bases to trimming and J lost 5 bases; unmatched junction nucleotides: 7. Looked up from germline, CDR1 is MNHEY and CDR2 is SMNVEV (reference sequence). The CDR3 nucleotides are TGTGCCAGCAGTTTTGGGGGACTAAGGAACAATGAGCAGTTCTTC. This translates into CASSFGGLRNNEQFF.

Details on this clone: At one boundary the junction diverges from the germline segment, which might be a read error. The chain carries TRBV6-6 and TRBJ1-1, with D tentatively TRBD1 (6 bases). The V gene's germline CDR1 is MNHNY and CDR2 SVGAGI (reference sequence). The CDR3 consists of 13 residues. The CDR3: CTSGRGANTEAFF. In DNA form, the CDR3 reads TGTACCAGCGGCCGGGGGGCGAACACTGAAGCTTTCTTT.

The J gene is TRBJ1-6, the V gene TRBV6-5; D possibly corresponds to TRBD1 (6 bases). CDR3 length equals 13 residues. V shed 6 bases and J shed 7 bases, with 10 bases lying between them. Germline V CDR1 and CDR2: MNHEY, SVGAGI. The CDR3 reads CASRQGFNSPLHF. CDR3 DNA: TGTGCCAGCAGACAGGGTTTCAATTCACCCCTCCACTTT.

The rearrangement joins TRBV18 to TRBJ2-5; tentatively, D is TRBD1 (6 bases). V was clipped by 3 bases and J by 2 bases, with 10 bases between them. Germline V lookup: CDR1 KGHSH, CDR2 LQKENI. The CDR3 has 14 residues. The CDR3 sequence: CASSPWTEQETQYF. The CDR3 bases are TGTGCCAGCTCACCCTGGACAGAGCAAGAGACCCAGTACTTC.

This chain links TRBV24-1 with TRBJ1-2; a weak D match, TRBD1 (5 bases). CDR1 is KGHDR and CDR2 is SFDVKD in the germline V gene. Trimming pared 6 bases from V and 5 bases from J, leaving 12 bases between. The CDR3 is 13 amino acids. The CDR3 bases are TGTGCCACCAGTCAGGGAGGAGGTTATGGCTACACCTTC. Protein: CATSQGGGYGYTF.

This clone was observed a few times. This chain's CDR3 is CASSGTAGPPEAFF. DNA of the CDR3: TGTGCCAGCAGCGGAACGGCGGGACCCCCTGAAGCTTTCTTT. The chain combines TRBV3-1 (or the pseudogene TRBV3-2) with TRBJ1-1, with a tentative D call TRBD1 (5 bases). From germline, CDR1 is LGHDT and CDR2 YNNKEL (reference sequence). V lost 5 bases and J lost 6, with 16 bases in between. This CDR3 is built from 14 residues.

As regards this clone: Distinct nucleotide sequences in the sample also encode this CDR3. The chain has TRBV27 and TRBJ2-1; TRBD2 matches 13 bases. Germline loops: CDR1 MNHEY, CDR2 SMNVEV (reference sequence). Trimming at V came to 6 bases and at J to 0 bases, leaving 2 bases not matched to a gene. The CDR3 sequence is 16 residues long. CDR3 DNA sequence: TGTGCCAGCAGACTAGCGGGAGGGAGCTCCTACAATGAGCAGTTCTTC. Amino acids: CASRLAGGSSYNEQFF.

The rearrangement joins TRBV9 to TRBJ1-1, with 8 bases aligning to TRBD1. Germline V gene data show CDR1 as SGDLS and CDR2 as YYNGEE. J was trimmed by 6 bases and V by 3 bases; bases with no gene match: 10. The CDR3 contains 15 residues. The CDR3 sequence: CASSARGGQASEAFF. The CDR3 DNA follows: TGTGCCAGCAGCGCCCGAGGGGGACAGGCCTCTGAAGCTTTCTTT.

The rearrangement links TRBV6-2 or TRBV6-3 to TRBJ2-7; 10 positions match TRBD2. V trimming: 0 bases; J trimming: 2 bases; junction bases outside the gene matches: 4. Germline-derived CDR1 and CDR2 are MNHEY and SVGEGT. CDR3 length: 16 amino acids. The CDR3 DNA follows: TGTGCCAGCAGTTACTCAAGCGGGAGGGCTCCCTACGAGCAGTACTTC. Amino acids: CASSYSSGRAPYEQYF.